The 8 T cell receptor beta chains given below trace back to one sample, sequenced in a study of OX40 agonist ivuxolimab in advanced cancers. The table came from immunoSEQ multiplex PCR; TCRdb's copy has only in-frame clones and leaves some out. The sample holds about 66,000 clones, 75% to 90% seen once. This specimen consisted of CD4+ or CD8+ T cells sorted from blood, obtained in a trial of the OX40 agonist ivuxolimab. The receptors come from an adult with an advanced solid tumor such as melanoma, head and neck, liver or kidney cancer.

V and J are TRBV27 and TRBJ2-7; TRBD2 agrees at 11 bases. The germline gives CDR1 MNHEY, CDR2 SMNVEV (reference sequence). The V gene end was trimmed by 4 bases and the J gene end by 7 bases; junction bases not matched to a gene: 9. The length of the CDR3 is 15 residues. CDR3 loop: CASSSILAGVGEQYF. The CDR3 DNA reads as TGTGCCAGCAGTTCAATACTAGCGGGAGTAGGTGAGCAGTACTTC.

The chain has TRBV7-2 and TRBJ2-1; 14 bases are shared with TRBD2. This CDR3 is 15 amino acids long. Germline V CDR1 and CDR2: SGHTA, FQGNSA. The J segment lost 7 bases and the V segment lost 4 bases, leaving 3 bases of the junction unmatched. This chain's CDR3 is CASSSTSGRGNEQFF. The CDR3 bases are TGTGCCAGCAGCTCGACTAGCGGGAGGGGGAATGAGCAGTTCTTC.

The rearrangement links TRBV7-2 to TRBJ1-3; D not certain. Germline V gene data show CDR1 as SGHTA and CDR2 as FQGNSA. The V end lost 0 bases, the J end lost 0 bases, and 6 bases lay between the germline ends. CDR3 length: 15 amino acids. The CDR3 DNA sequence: TGTGCCAGCAGCTTAGCGATCGGCTCTGGAAACACCATATATTTT. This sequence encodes CASSLAIGSGNTIYF.

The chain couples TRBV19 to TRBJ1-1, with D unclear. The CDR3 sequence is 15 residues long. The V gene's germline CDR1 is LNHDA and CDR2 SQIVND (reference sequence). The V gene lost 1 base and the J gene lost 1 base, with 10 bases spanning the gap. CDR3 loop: CASSIAPPSNTEAFF. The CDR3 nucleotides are TGTGCCAGTAGTATAGCCCCACCGTCGAACACTGAAGCTTTCTTT.

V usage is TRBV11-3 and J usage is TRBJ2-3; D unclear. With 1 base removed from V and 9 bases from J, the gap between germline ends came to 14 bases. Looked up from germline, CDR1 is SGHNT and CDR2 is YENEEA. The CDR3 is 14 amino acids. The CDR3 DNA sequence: TGTGCCAGCAGCTTAGGGCGAAGTACCTCCACGCAGTATTTT. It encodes CASSLGRSTSTQYF.

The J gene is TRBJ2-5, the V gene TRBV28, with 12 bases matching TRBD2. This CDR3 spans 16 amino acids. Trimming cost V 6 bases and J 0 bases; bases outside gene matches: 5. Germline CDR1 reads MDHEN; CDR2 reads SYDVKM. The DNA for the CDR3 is TGTGCCAGCAGCCATCTAGCGGGAGGGTACCAAGAGACCCAGTACTTC. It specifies CASSHLAGGYQETQYF.

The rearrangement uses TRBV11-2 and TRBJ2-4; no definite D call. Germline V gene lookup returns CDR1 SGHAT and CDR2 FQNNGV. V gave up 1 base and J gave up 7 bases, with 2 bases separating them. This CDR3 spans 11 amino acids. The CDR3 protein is CASSLGNIQYF. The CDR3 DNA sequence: TGTGCCAGCAGCTTAGGGAACATTCAGTACTTC.

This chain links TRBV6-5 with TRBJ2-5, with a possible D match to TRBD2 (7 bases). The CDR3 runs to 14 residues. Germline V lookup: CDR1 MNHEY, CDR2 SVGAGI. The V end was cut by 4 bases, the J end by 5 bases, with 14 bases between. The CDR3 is CASSSPRGAETQYF. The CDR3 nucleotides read TGTGCCAGCAGTTCCCCCCGGGGGGCGGAGACCCAGTACTTC.